This T cell receptor (beta chain) is drawn from a study of blood T cell repertoires in COVID-19. Across the study: Acute and convalescent COVID-19 samples came from the United States, Italy and Spain.

Unmatched junction bases numbered 3, after V lost 8 bases and J lost 6 bases. The CDR3 has 10 residues. Germline V gene data show CDR1 as SQVTM and CDR2 as ANQGSEA. Repertoires were generated with immunoSEQ multiplex PCR, while TCRdb's copy carries only in-frame clones and drops some. The repertoire holds about 69,000 clones, with around 83% as singletons. The sample holds one count of this clone. The V call is TRBV29-1, the J call TRBJ1-1; 7 bases line up with TRBD1. The sample was peripheral blood. This clonotype was sampled from a woman aged 80 or over with acute or convalescent COVID-19. CDR3 nucleotides: TGCAGCATCCAGGGGGCTGAAGCTTTCTTT. Its protein product is CSIQGAEAFF.